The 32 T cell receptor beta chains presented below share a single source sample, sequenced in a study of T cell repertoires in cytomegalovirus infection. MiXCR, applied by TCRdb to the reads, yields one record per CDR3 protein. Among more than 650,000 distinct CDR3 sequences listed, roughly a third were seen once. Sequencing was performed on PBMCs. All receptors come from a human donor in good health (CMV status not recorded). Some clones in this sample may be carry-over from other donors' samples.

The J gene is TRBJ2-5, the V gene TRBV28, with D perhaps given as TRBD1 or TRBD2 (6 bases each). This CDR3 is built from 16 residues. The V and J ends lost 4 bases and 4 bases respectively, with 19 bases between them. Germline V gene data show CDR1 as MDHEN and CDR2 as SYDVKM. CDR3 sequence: CASSSWGDNRGETQYF. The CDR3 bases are TGTGCCAGCAGTTCGTGGGGGGACAACCGGGGAGAGACCCAGTACTTC.

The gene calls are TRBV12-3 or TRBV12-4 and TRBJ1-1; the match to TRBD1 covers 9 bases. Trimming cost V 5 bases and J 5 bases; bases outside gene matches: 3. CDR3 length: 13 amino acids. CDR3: CASSHRGRTEAFF. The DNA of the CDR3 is TGTGCCAGCAGTCACAGGGGGCGGACTGAAGCTTTCTTT.

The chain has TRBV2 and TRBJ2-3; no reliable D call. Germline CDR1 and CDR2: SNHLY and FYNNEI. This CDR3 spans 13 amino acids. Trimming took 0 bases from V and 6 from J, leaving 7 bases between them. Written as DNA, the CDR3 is TGTGCCAGCAGTGAAGCGGGGTGGGATACGCAGTATTTT. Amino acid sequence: CASSEAGWDTQYF.

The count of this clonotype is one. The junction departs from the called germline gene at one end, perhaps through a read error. The CDR3 sequence: CAPSRDLFYEQYF. Here the CDR3 DNA reads TGTGCCCCCAGCAGAGATCTGTTTTACGAGCAGTACTTC. This chain uses TRBV15 with TRBJ2-7; D call uncertain. The CDR3 has 13 residues. Germline V lookup: CDR1 LNHNV, CDR2 YYDKDF (reference sequence).

The CDR3 sequence is CASSPRPYTGVQNYGYTF. The CDR3 DNA sequence: TGCGCCAGCAGCCCCAGGCCGTACACAGGCGTCCAAAACTATGGCTACACCTTC. The chain carries TRBV4-3 and TRBJ1-2, with D perhaps TRBD1 (5 bases). The CDR3 is made up of 18 amino acids. Germline lookup yields CDR1 LGHNA and CDR2 YSLEER. The V end lost 4 bases, the J end lost 2 bases, and 23 bases lay between the germline ends.

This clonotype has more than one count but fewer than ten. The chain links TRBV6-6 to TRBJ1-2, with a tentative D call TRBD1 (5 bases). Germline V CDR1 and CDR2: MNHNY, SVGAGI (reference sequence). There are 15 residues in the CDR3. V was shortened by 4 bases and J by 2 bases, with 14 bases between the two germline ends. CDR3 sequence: CASSFLTGLNYGYTF. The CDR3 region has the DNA TGTGCCAGCAGTTTCCTAACAGGACTAAACTATGGCTACACCTTC.

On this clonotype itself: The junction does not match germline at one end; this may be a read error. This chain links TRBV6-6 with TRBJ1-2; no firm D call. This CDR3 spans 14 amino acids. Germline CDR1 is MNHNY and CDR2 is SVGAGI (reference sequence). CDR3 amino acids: CASRTDPPNYGYTF. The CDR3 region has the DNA TGTGCCAGCAGAACGGATCCCCCTAACTATGGATACACCTTC.

The CDR3 protein is CASSQGQTGNTIYF. The CDR3 DNA reads TGTGCCAGCAGCCAAGGGCAGACTGGAAACACCATATATTTT. The gene calls are TRBV3-1 and TRBJ1-3; no firm D call. The CDR3 length is 14 residues. The V gene's germline CDR1 is LGHDT and CDR2 YNNKEL (reference sequence). Trimming shortened V by 1 base and J by 2 bases, and 6 bases separated the two germline ends.

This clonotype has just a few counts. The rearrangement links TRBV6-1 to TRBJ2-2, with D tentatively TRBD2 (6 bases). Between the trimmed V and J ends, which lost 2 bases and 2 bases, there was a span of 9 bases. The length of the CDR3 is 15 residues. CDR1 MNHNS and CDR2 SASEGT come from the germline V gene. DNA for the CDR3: TGTGCCAGCAGTGAATTCGGGGGAAACACCGGGGAGCTGTTTTTT. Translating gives CASSEFGGNTGELFF.

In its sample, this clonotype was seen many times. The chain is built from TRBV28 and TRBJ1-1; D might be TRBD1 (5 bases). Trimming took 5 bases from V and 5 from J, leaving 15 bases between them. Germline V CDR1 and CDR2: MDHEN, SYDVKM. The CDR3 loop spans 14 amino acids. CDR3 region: CASSPQGEGTEAFF. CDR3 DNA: TGTGCCAGCAGTCCCCAGGGAGAAGGGACTGAAGCTTTCTTT.

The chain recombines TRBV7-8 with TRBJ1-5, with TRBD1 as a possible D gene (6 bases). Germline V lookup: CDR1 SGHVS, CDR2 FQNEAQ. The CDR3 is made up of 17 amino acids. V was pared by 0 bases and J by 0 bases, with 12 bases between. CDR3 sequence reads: CASSLAPEGGSNQPQHF. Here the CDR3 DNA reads TGTGCCAGCAGCTTAGCTCCTGAAGGGGGTAGCAATCAGCCCCAGCATTTT.

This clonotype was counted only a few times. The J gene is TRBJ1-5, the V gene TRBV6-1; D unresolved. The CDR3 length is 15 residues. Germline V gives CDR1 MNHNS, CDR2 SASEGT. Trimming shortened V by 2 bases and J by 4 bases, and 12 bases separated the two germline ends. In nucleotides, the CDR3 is TGTGCCAGCAGTGAAACGGGGAACATAAATCAGCCCCAGCATTTT. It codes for CASSETGNINQPQHF.

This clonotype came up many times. The CDR3 sequence: CASSSWGRGQPQHF. The CDR3 DNA sequence: TGTGCCAGCAGCTCATGGGGCAGGGGACAGCCCCAGCATTTT. The rearrangement links TRBV28 to TRBJ1-5, with a tentative D call TRBD1 (6 bases). The V end lost 6 bases, the J end lost 7 bases, and 16 bases lay between the germline ends. Germline-derived CDR1 and CDR2 are MDHEN and SYDVKM. The CDR3 loop spans 14 amino acids.

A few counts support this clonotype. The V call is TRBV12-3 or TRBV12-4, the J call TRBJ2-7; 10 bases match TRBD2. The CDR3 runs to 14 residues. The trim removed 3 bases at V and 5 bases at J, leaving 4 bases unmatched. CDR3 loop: CASSLSSGSNEQYF. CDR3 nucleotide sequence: TGTGCCAGCAGTTTGTCTAGCGGGAGTAACGAGCAGTACTTC.

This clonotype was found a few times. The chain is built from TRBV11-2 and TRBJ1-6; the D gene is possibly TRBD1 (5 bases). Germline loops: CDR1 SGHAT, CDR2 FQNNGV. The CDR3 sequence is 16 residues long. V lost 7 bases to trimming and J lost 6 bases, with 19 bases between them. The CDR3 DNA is TGTGCCAGCACCGTTAGTTCCGGGGACCTTAATTCACCCCTCCACTTT. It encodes CASTVSSGDLNSPLHF.

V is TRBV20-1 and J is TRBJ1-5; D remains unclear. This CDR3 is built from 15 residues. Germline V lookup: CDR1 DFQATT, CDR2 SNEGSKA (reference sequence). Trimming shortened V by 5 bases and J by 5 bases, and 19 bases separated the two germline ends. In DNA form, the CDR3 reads TGCAGTGCTCGACTGGCCTTAGGAGCTTATCAGCCCCAGCATTTT. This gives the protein CSARLALGAYQPQHF.

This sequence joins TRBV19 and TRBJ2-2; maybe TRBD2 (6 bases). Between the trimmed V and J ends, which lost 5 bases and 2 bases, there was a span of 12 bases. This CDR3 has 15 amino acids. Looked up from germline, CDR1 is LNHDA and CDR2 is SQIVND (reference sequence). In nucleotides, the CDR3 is TGTGCCAGTAGTGTGACTAGTGCTAACACCGGGGAGCTGTTTTTT. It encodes CASSVTSANTGELFF.

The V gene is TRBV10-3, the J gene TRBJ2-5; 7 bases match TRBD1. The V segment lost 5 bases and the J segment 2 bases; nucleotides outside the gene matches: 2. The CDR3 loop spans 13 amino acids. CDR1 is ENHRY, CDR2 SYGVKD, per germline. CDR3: CAISPGQQETQYF. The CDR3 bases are TGTGCCATCAGTCCGGGACAGCAAGAGACCCAGTACTTC.

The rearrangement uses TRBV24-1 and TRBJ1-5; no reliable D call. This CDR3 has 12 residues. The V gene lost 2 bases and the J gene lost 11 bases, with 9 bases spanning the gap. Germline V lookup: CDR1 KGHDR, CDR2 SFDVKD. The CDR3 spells CATSDSRVAQHF. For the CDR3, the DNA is TGTGCCACCAGTGATTCCCGGGTGGCCCAGCATTTT.

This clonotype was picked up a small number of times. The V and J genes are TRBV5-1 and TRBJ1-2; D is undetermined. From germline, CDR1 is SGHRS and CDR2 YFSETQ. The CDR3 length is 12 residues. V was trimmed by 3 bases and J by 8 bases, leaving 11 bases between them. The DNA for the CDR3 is TGCGCCAGCAGCTCCGACCCGACGGGCTACACCTTC. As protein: CASSSDPTGYTF.

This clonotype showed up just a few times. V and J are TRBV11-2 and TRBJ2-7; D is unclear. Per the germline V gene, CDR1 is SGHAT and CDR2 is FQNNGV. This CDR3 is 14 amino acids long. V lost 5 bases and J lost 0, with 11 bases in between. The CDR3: CASSGLAVSYEQYF. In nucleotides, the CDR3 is TGTGCCAGCAGCGGTTTGGCGGTCTCCTACGAGCAGTACTTC. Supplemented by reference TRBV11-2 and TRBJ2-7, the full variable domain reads EAGVAQSPRYKIIEKRQSVAFWCNPISGHATLYWYQQILGQGPKLLIQFQNNGVVDDSQLPKDRFSAERLKGVDSTLKIQPAKLEDSAVYLCASSGLAVSYEQYFGPGTRLTVT.

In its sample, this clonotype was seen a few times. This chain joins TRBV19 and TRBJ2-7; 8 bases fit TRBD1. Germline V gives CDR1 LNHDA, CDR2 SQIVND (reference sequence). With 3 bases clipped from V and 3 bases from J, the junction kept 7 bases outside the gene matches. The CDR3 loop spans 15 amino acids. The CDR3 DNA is TGTGCCAGTAGTATCGAGGGACAGGTCGGCTACGAGCAGTACTTC. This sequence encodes CASSIEGQVGYEQYF.

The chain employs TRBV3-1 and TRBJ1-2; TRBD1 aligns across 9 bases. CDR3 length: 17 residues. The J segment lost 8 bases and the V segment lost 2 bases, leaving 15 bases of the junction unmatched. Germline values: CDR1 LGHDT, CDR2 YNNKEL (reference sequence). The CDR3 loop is CASSQRVTGGVSLGYTF. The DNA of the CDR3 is TGTGCCAGCAGCCAAAGAGTTACAGGGGGCGTATCGTTGGGCTACACCTTC.

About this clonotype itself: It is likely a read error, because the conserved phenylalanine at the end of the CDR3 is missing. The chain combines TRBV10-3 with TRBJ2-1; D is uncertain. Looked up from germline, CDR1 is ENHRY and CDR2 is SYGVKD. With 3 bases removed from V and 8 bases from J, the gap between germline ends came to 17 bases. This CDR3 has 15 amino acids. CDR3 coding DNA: TGTGCCATCAGTGACCCGACCTCCCTCGTGGATGAGCAGTTCATC. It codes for CAISDPTSLVDEQFI.

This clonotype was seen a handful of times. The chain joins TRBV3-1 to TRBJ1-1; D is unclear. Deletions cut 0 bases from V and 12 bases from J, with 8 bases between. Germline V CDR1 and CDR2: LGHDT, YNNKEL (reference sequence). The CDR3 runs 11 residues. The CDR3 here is CASSQDLSSFF. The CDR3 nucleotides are TGTGCCAGCAGCCAAGATCTTTCGTCTTTCTTT. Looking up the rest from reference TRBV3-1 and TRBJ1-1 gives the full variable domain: DTAVSQTPKYLVTQMGNDKSIKCEQNLGHDTMYWYKQDSKKFLKIMFSYNNKELIINETVPNRFSPKSPDKAHLNLHINSLELGDSAVYFCASSQDLSSFFGQGTRLTVV.

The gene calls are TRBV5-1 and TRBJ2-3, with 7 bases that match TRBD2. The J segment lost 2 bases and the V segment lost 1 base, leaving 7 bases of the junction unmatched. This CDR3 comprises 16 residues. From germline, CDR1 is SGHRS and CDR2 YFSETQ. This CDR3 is CASSLLGLELTDTQYF. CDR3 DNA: TGCGCCAGCAGCTTGCTAGGACTAGAACTCACAGATACGCAGTATTTT.

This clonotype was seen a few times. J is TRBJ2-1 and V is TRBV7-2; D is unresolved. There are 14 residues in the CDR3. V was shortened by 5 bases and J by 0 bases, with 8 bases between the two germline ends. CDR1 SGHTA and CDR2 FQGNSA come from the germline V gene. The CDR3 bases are TGTGCCAGCAGCCGTCAGAGCTCCTACAATGAGCAGTTCTTC. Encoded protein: CASSRQSSYNEQFF. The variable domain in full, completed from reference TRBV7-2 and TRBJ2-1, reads GAGVSQSPSNKVTEKGKDVELRCDPISGHTALYWYRQSLGQGLEFLIYFQGNSAPDKSGLPSDRFSAERTGGSVSTLTIQRTQQEDSAVYLCASSRQSSYNEQFFGPGTRLTVL.

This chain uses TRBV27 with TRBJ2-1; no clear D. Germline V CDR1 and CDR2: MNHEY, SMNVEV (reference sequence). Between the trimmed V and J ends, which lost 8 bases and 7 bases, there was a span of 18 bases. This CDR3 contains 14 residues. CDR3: CASQKSSYGNEQFF. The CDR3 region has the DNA TGTGCCAGCCAAAAATCCTCTTATGGGAATGAGCAGTTCTTC.

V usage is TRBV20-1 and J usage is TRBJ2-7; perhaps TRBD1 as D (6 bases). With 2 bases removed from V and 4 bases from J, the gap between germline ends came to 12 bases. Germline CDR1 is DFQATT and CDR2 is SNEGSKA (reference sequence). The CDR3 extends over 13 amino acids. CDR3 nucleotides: TGCAGTGCTAGAACTTCGGACAGTTACGAGCAGTACTTC. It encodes CSARTSDSYEQYF.

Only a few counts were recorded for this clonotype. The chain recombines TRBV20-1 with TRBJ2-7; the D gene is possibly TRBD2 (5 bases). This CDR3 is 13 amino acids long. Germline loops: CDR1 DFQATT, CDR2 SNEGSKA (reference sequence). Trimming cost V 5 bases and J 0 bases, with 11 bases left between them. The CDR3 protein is CSARAVSSYEQYF. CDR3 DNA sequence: TGCAGTGCTCGAGCGGTTAGCTCCTACGAGCAGTACTTC.

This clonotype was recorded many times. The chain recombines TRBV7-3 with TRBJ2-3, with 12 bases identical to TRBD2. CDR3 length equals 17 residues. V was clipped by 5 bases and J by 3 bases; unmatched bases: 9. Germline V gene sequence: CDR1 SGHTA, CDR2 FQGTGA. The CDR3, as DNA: TGTGCCAGCAGCATGAAACGGACTAGCGGGGATACAGATACGCAGTATTTT. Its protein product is CASSMKRTSGDTDTQYF.

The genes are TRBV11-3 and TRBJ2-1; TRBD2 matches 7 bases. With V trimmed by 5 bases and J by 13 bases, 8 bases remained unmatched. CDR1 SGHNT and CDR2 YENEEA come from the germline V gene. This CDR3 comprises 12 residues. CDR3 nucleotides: TGTGCCAGCAGCAAAGGGAGGGATCATCAGTTCTTC. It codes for CASSKGRDHQFF.